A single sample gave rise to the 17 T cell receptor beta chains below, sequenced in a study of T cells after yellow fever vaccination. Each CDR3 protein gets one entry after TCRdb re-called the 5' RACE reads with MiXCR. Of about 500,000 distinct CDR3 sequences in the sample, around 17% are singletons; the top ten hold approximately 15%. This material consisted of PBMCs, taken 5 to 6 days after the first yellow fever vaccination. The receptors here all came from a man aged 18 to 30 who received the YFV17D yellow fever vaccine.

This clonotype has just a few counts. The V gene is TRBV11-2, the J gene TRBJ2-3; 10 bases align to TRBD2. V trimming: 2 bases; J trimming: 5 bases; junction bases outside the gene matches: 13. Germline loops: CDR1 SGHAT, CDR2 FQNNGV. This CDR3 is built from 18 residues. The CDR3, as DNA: TGTGCCAGCAGCTTACGGGGACCTAGCGGGGGCGCGAGAGATACGCAGTATTTT. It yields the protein CASSLRGPSGGARDTQYF.

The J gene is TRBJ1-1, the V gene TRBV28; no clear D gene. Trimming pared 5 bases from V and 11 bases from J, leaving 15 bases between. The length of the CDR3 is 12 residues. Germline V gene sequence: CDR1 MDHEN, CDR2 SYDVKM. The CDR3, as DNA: TGTGCCAGCAGTACCCAGACGAGCGGGGCTTTCTTT. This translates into CASSTQTSGAFF.

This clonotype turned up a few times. The CDR3 region has the DNA TGTGCCAGCACCAAACTCTCTCGCACGGGCCTTCCCACCGGGGAGCTGTTTTTT. Residues: CASTKLSRTGLPTGELFF. The chain joins TRBV3-1 to TRBJ2-2; D not certain. The germline V gene has CDR1 LGHDT and CDR2 YNNKEL (reference sequence). The CDR3 contains 18 residues. V was clipped by 7 bases and J by 4 bases, with 25 bases between them.

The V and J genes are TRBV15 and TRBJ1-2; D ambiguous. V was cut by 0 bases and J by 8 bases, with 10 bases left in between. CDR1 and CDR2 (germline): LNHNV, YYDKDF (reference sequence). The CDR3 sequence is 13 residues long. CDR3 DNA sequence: TGTGCCACCAGCAGAGATCACTTATCGGGCTACACCTTC. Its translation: CATSRDHLSGYTF.

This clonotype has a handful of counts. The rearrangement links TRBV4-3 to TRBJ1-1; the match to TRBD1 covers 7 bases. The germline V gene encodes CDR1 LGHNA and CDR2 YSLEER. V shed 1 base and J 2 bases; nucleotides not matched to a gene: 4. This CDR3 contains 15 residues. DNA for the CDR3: TGCGCCAGCAGCCAAGGGTACAGGGGTAACACTGAAGCTTTCTTT. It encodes CASSQGYRGNTEAFF.

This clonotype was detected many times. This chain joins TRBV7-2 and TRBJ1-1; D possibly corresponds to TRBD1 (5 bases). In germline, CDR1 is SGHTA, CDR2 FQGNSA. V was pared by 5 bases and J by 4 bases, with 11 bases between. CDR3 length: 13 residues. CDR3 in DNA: TGTGCCAGCAGCCCTGGGGGGGTCACTGAAGCTTTCTTT. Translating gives CASSPGGVTEAFF.

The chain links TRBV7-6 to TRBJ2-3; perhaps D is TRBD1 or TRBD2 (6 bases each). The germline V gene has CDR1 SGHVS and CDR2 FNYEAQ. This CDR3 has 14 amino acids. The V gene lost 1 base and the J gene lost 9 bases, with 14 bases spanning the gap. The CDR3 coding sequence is TGTGCCAGCAGCTTAGGAGGGGGGAAAATGACGCAGTATTTT. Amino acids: CASSLGGGKMTQYF.

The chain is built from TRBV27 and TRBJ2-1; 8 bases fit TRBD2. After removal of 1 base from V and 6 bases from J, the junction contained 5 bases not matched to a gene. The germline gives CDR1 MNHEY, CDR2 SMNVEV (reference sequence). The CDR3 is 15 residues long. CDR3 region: CASSLFAGGINEQFF. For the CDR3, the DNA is TGTGCCAGCAGTTTATTCGCGGGGGGTATCAATGAGCAGTTCTTC.

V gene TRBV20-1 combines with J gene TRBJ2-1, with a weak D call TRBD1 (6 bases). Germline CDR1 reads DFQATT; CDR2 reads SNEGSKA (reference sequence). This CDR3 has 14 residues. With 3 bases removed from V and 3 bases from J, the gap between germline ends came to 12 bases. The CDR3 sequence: CSARQGLSYNEQFF. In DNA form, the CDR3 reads TGCAGTGCTAGGCAGGGGTTGAGCTACAATGAGCAGTTCTTC.

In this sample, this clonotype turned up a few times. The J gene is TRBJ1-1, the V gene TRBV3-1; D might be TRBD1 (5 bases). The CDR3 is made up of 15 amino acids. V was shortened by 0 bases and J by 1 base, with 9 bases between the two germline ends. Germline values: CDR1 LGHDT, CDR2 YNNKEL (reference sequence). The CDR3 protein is CASSQDGGSNTEAFF. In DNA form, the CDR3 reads TGTGCCAGCAGCCAAGACGGGGGTTCGAACACTGAAGCTTTCTTT.

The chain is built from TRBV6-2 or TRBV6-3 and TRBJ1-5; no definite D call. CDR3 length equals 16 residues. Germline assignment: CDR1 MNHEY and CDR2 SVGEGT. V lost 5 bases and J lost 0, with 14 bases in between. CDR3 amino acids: CASSNLPGNSNQPQHF. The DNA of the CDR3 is TGTGCCAGCAGTAATTTACCGGGGAATAGCAATCAGCCCCAGCATTTT.

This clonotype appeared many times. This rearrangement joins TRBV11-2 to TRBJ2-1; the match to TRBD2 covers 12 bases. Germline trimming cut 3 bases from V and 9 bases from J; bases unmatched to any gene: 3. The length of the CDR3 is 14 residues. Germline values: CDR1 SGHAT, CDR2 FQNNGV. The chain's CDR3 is CASSFILAGGEQFF. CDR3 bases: TGTGCCAGCAGCTTTATACTAGCGGGGGGTGAGCAGTTCTTC. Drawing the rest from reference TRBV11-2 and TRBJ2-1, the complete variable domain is EAGVAQSPRYKIIEKRQSVAFWCNPISGHATLYWYQQILGQGPKLLIQFQNNGVVDDSQLPKDRFSAERLKGVDSTLKIQPAKLEDSAVYLCASSFILAGGEQFFGPGTRLTVL.

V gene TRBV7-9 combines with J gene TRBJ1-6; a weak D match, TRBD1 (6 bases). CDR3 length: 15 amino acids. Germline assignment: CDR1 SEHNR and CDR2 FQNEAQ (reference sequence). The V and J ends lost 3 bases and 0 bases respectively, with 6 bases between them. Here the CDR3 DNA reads TGTGCCAGCAGCTTCAGGGGCTCCTATAATTCACCCCTCCACTTT. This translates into CASSFRGSYNSPLHF.

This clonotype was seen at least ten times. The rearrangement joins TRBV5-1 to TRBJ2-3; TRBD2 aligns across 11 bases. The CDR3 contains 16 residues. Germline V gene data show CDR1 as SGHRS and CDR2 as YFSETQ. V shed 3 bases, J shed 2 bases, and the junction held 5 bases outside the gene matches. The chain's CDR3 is CASSSLAGGLTDTQYF. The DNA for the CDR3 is TGCGCCAGCAGCTCGCTAGCGGGGGGACTCACAGATACGCAGTATTTT.

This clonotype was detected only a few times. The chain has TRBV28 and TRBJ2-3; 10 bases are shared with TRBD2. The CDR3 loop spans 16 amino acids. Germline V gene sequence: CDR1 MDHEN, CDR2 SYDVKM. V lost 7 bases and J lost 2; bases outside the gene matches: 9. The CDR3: CASTLAGASLTDTQYF. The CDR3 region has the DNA TGTGCCAGCACTCTAGCGGGGGCGAGCCTCACAGATACGCAGTATTTT.

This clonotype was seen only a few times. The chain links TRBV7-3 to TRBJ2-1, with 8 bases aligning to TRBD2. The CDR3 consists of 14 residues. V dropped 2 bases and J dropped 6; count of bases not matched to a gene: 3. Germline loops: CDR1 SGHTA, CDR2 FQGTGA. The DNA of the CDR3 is TGTGCCAGCAGCTTAGGTGGGACTAGCAATGAGCAGTTCTTC. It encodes CASSLGGTSNEQFF. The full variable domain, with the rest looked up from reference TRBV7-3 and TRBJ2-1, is GAGVSQTPSNKVTEKGKYVELRCDPISGHTALYWYRQSLGQGPEFLIYFQGTGAADDSGLPNDRFFAVRPEGSVSTLKIQRTERGDSAVYLCASSLGGTSNEQFFGPGTRLTVL.

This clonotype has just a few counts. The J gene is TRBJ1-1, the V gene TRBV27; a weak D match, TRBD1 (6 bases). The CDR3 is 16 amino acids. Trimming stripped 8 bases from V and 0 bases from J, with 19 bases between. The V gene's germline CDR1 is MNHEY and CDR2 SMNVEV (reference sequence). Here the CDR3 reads CASGGGLSLLNTEAFF. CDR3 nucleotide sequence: TGTGCCAGCGGGGGGGGGCTATCCCTTCTGAACACTGAAGCTTTCTTT.